A single sample gave rise to the 17 T cell receptor beta chains below, sequenced in a study of blood T cell repertoires in COVID-19. Produced via immunoSEQ multiplex PCR; TCRdb's table is partial and in-frame only. The sample holds more than 150,000 clones, about 83% seen once. Sequenced sample: peripheral blood. These receptors were taken from a woman aged 70 to 79 with COVID-19, enrolled during active disease.

The chain combines TRBV2 with TRBJ1-1; 7 nucleotides agree with TRBD1. CDR1 is SNHLY, CDR2 FYNNEI, per germline. Germline trimming cut 4 bases from V and 4 bases from J; bases unmatched to any gene: 3. The CDR3 loop spans 13 amino acids. CDR3 coding DNA: TGTGCCAGCAGTGTGGACAGGTTCACTGAAGCTTTCTTT. It yields the protein CASSVDRFTEAFF.

V and J are TRBV11-2 and TRBJ2-3, with D perhaps TRBD2 (6 bases). Trimming removed 6 bases from V and 2 bases from J, with 12 bases in between. The germline CDR1 and CDR2 sequences are SGHAT and FQNNGV. This CDR3 region has 14 residues. The CDR3 DNA sequence: TGTGCCAGCAGGTTGCGGGGAGTCACAGATACGCAGTATTTT. This translates into CASRLRGVTDTQYF.

This clone occurred once. This chain joins TRBV9 and TRBJ2-6, with a tentative D call TRBD1 (6 bases). The germline CDR1 and CDR2 sequences are SGDLS and YYNGEE. V gave up 4 bases and J gave up 2 bases, with 16 bases separating them. CDR3 length equals 17 residues. The CDR3 region has the DNA TGTGCCAGCAGCAAACTTAGTCCAGGGGCTGGGGCCAACGTCCTGACTTTC. The encoded protein is CASSKLSPGAGANVLTF.

This rearrangement joins TRBV6-2 or TRBV6-3 to TRBJ2-7, with 10 nucleotides matching TRBD1. With V trimmed by 5 bases and J by 4 bases, 11 bases remained unmatched. The CDR3 runs 16 residues. Germline-derived CDR1 and CDR2 are MNHEY and SVGEGT. CDR3 loop: CASSTDRDRGRYEQYF. The CDR3 nucleotides are TGTGCCAGCAGTACCGACCGGGACAGGGGTAGGTACGAGCAGTACTTC.

The gene calls are TRBV24-1 and TRBJ1-2; 7 bases map to TRBD1. CDR1 and CDR2 from the germline V gene are KGHDR and SFDVKD. The V segment lost 4 bases and the J segment 8 bases; nucleotides outside the gene matches: 15. The length of the CDR3 is 16 residues. In DNA, the CDR3 is TGTGCCACCAGTGACCCCCGACAGGGTATGCGGGACGGCTACACCTTC. As protein: CATSDPRQGMRDGYTF.

This clone was observed a few times. Within the sample, other DNA sequences also encode this same CDR3. The chain recombines TRBV9 with TRBJ2-7; 7 bases fit TRBD2. The V gene end was trimmed by 0 bases and the J gene end by 3 bases; junction bases not matched to a gene: 6. There are 15 residues in the CDR3. The germline V gene encodes CDR1 SGDLS and CDR2 YYNGEE. In nucleotides, the CDR3 is TGTGCCAGCAGCGTAGGGGGCGGGGGTGACTACGAGCAGTACTTC. Amino acids: CASSVGGGGDYEQYF.

The chain recombines TRBV6-1 with TRBJ1-3; 8 bases line up with TRBD1. Germline V lookup: CDR1 MNHNS, CDR2 SASEGT. Trimming removed 4 bases from V and 4 bases from J; junction bases left unmatched: 9. The CDR3 has 16 amino acids. The CDR3 DNA reads TGTGCCAGCAGTGGAGGACAGGGAAGGGGCGGAAACACCATATATTTT. Its translation is CASSGGQGRGGNTIYF.

The chain combines TRBV5-5 with TRBJ2-1; no definite D call. This CDR3 contains 12 residues. Germline CDR1 SGHKS, CDR2 YYEKEE (reference sequence). V dropped 1 base and J dropped 7 bases, with 6 bases sitting between them. CDR3 loop: CASSLSRNEQFF. CDR3 coding DNA: TGTGCCAGCAGCTTGAGTCGGAATGAGCAGTTCTTC. Supplemented by reference TRBV5-5 and TRBJ2-1, the full variable domain reads DAGVTQSPTHLIKTRGQQVTLRCSPISGHKSVSWYQQVLGQGPQFIFQYYEKEERGRGNFPDRFSARQFPNYSSELNVNALLLGDSALYLCASSLSRNEQFFGPGTRLTVL.

This chain uses TRBV2 with TRBJ2-7, with TRBD1 matching 7 bases. Germline CDR1 SNHLY, CDR2 FYNNEI. Trimming at V came to 2 bases and at J to 4 bases, leaving 5 bases not matched to a gene. The length of the CDR3 is 14 residues. For the CDR3, the DNA is TGTGCCAGCAGTGAATTTCGGACAGGTTACGAGCAGTACTTC. Residues: CASSEFRTGYEQYF.

The chain combines TRBV10-3 with TRBJ1-5, with 9 bases fitting TRBD1. CDR3 length: 15 residues. In germline, CDR1 is ENHRY, CDR2 SYGVKD. V was pared by 4 bases and J by 2 bases, with 3 bases of the junction left unmatched. This chain's CDR3 is CAISGGQGGNQPQHF. The CDR3 DNA is TGTGCCATCAGTGGGGGACAGGGAGGCAATCAGCCCCAGCATTTT.

The V and J genes are TRBV18 and TRBJ2-7, with TRBD1 as a possible D gene (5 bases). V dropped 3 bases and J dropped 2 bases, with 8 bases sitting between them. Germline lookup yields CDR1 KGHSH and CDR2 LQKENI. The CDR3 covers 13 residues. The CDR3 region has the DNA TGTGCCAGCTCACCTATGACAGCCTACGAGCAGTACTTC. Protein: CASSPMTAYEQYF.

The chain is built from TRBV11-3 and TRBJ1-3, with a weak D call TRBD1 (5 bases). CDR1 and CDR2 from the germline V gene are SGHNT and YENEEA. This CDR3 has 16 residues. V dropped 1 base and J dropped 0 bases, with 10 bases sitting between them. CDR3 protein: CASSLGRVSSGNTIYF. The CDR3, as DNA: TGTGCCAGCAGCTTAGGCAGGGTCAGCTCTGGAAACACCATATATTTT.

The V call is TRBV12-5, the J call TRBJ2-2; 10 nucleotides line up with TRBD1. V dropped 5 bases and J dropped 7; count of bases not matched to a gene: 4. The CDR3 has 14 residues. Germline assignment: CDR1 LGHNT and CDR2 FRNRAP. The CDR3 protein is CASGPGQGSGELFF. The CDR3 nucleotides read TGTGCTAGTGGTCCGGGACAGGGGAGCGGGGAGCTGTTTTTT.

This clone showed up just once. Written as DNA, the CDR3 is TGTGCCAGCAGGTCGGCGGGAGGGGGGGAGACCCAGTACTTC. It encodes CASRSAGGGETQYF. The J gene is TRBJ2-5, the V gene TRBV3-1 (or the pseudogene TRBV3-2); 9 nucleotides agree with TRBD2. From germline, CDR1 is LGHDT and CDR2 YNNKEL (reference sequence). This CDR3 contains 14 residues. Trimming at V came to 6 bases and at J to 5 bases, leaving 7 bases not matched to a gene.

The J gene is TRBJ1-1, the V gene TRBV19, with a weak D call TRBD1 (5 bases). Germline V gene data show CDR1 as LNHDA and CDR2 as SQIVND (reference sequence). CDR3 length equals 15 residues. With 7 bases removed from V and 4 bases from J, the gap between germline ends came to 19 bases. This chain's CDR3 is CASTIHRGILTEAFF. The CDR3 nucleotides are TGTGCCAGTACCATACATCGGGGGATTCTCACTGAAGCTTTCTTT.

This chain uses TRBV28 with TRBJ2-2, with D hard to call. The germline CDR1 and CDR2 sequences are MDHEN and SYDVKM. This CDR3 is 14 amino acids long. With 3 bases removed from V and 7 bases from J, the gap between germline ends came to 12 bases. The CDR3 sequence is CASSLSSNGGELFF. The CDR3 region has the DNA TGTGCCAGCAGTTTGTCCTCCAACGGCGGGGAGCTGTTTTTT.

The chain combines TRBV28 with TRBJ1-5, with 7 bases matching TRBD1. The V gene end was trimmed by 6 bases and the J gene end by 2 bases; junction bases not matched to a gene: 10. This CDR3 contains 16 residues. CDR1 and CDR2 from the germline V gene are MDHEN and SYDVKM. The CDR3 reads CASRRQGRGRNQPQHF. Written as DNA, the CDR3 is TGTGCCAGCAGAAGACAGGGAAGGGGTCGCAATCAGCCCCAGCATTTT.